Following are 27 T cell receptor beta chains from one sample sequenced in a study of T cell repertoires in cytomegalovirus infection. TCRdb used MiXCR to reprocess the reads, holding one entry per CDR3 protein. The top ten clones hold around 12% of a sample with around 330,000 distinct CDR3 sequences, roughly 15% of them seen once. The sequencing input was PBMCs. These receptors were collected from a human donor in good health (CMV status not recorded). Some clones in this sample may be carry-over from other donors' samples.

The sample holds many counts of this clonotype. The chain combines TRBV7-9 with TRBJ2-2; D is perhaps TRBD1 (6 bases). This CDR3 comprises 18 residues. Per the germline V gene, CDR1 is SEHNR and CDR2 is FQNEAQ (reference sequence). V was pared by 5 bases and J by 1 base, with 20 bases between. CDR3 sequence: CASSPGATTGVNTGELFF. The DNA of the CDR3 is TGTGCCAGCAGCCCCGGGGCTACGACAGGAGTGAACACCGGGGAGCTGTTTTTT.

The CDR3 DNA follows: TGTGCCAGTAGGACAGCCACTGAAGCTTTCTTT. It yields the protein CASRTATEAFF. The gene calls are TRBV7-9 and TRBJ1-1; tentatively, D is TRBD1 (6 bases). Between the trimmed V and J ends, which lost 9 bases and 4 bases, there was a span of 9 bases. The CDR3 has 11 residues. From germline, CDR1 is SEHNR and CDR2 FQNEAQ (reference sequence).

Only a few counts were recorded for this clonotype. The rearrangement joins TRBV20-1 to TRBJ1-1; maybe TRBD1 (6 bases). CDR3 length equals 16 residues. Trimming shortened V by 0 bases and J by 5 bases, and 19 bases separated the two germline ends. Germline CDR1 DFQATT, CDR2 SNEGSKA (reference sequence). CDR3 loop: CSARDRFLDRWTEAFF. CDR3 in DNA: TGCAGTGCTAGAGATAGGTTCTTGGACAGATGGACTGAAGCTTTCTTT.

This clonotype was seen only a few times. The chain combines TRBV11-3 with TRBJ1-1; weak D call: TRBD1 (6 bases). The CDR3 has 14 amino acids. Germline V gene data show CDR1 as SGHNT and CDR2 as YENEEA. Trimming took off 0 bases at V and 3 bases at J, with 8 bases between the two ends. CDR3 DNA: TGTGCCAGCAGCTTAGATGGGGGCCACACTGAAGCTTTCTTT. Translation gives CASSLDGGHTEAFF.

This clonotype is judged medium-sized (0.01 to 0.1%). The rearrangement uses TRBV7-2 and TRBJ2-3; 7 positions match TRBD1. From germline, CDR1 is SGHTA and CDR2 FQGNSA. CDR3 length equals 12 residues. The V gene end was trimmed by 6 bases and the J gene end by 6 bases; junction bases not matched to a gene: 3. CDR3 in amino acids: CASRRQGDTQYF. DNA of the CDR3: TGTGCCAGCAGGCGACAGGGCGATACGCAGTATTTT.

Ten or more counts support this clonotype. The chain carries TRBV7-9 and TRBJ1-5; the D is unclear. The CDR3 totals 12 residues. The ends were cut back, 5 bases at V and 10 bases at J, with 12 bases in the middle. Germline assignment: CDR1 SEHNR and CDR2 FQNEAQ (reference sequence). The chain's CDR3 is CASSKTMYPQHF. CDR3 in DNA: TGTGCCAGCAGCAAAACGATGTACCCCCAGCATTTT.

This chain joins TRBV28 and TRBJ2-1; TRBD1 aligns across 7 bases. The CDR3 totals 21 residues. From germline, CDR1 is MDHEN and CDR2 SYDVKM. With 10 bases clipped from V and 7 bases from J, the junction kept 34 bases outside the gene matches. In DNA form, the CDR3 reads TGTGCCACCAAAGGCCAAGATCCAGGGGGTTTTATTGGTGTCGCCCAAAATGAGCAGTTCTTC. This codes for CATKGQDPGGFIGVAQNEQFF.

The V call is TRBV28, the J call TRBJ1-4, with D tentatively TRBD1 (6 bases). CDR3 length: 14 residues. The V and J ends lost 2 bases and 13 bases respectively, with 17 bases between them. The germline CDR1 and CDR2 sequences are MDHEN and SYDVKM. The CDR3 nucleotides are TGTGCCAGCAGTTTACAGGGGCAAAGAGTAGCACTGTTTTTT. Amino acids: CASSLQGQRVALFF.

This clonotype was seen many times. This sequence joins TRBV7-2 and TRBJ1-1; weak D call: TRBD1 (6 bases). In germline, CDR1 is SGHTA, CDR2 FQGNSA. The CDR3 consists of 18 residues. The V end was cut by 1 base, the J end by 5 bases, with 23 bases between. In DNA, the CDR3 is TGTGCCAGCAGCTTAGTGGGGTCAGGGGACCACCTCAGGACTGAAGCTTTCTTT. This gives the protein CASSLVGSGDHLRTEAFF.

As for this clonotype: The junction departs from the called germline gene at one end, perhaps through a read error. The V and J genes are TRBV20-1 and TRBJ1-2; TRBD1 matches 9 bases. Germline V gene data show CDR1 as DFQATT and CDR2 as SNEGSKA (reference sequence). The CDR3 covers 13 residues. The CDR3 DNA follows: TGCAGTGCTAGAGATCAGGGACAGGGAATGCCTGCCTTC. Its protein product is CSARDQGQGMPAF.

As for this clonotype: One junction end disagrees with the germline gene, perhaps due to a read error. The V and J genes are TRBV2 and TRBJ1-2; D is unresolved. Germline V gives CDR1 SNHLY, CDR2 FYNNEI. There are 13 residues in the CDR3. As DNA, the CDR3 is TGTGCCAGCGGTGACCCGCAGGCAAGAGGCTACACCTTC. It codes for CASGDPQARGYTF.

This clonotype has at least ten counts. The chain links TRBV19 to TRBJ2-2, with unresolved D. Germline V lookup: CDR1 LNHDA, CDR2 SQIVND (reference sequence). The V end was cut by 5 bases, the J end by 0 bases, with 10 bases between. The CDR3 sequence is 15 residues long. CDR3 sequence (DNA): TGTGCCAGTAGTGTAAGACGGTCGAACACCGGGGAGCTGTTTTTT. Protein product: CASSVRRSNTGELFF.

V and J are TRBV28 and TRBJ1-2; D gene unclear. There are 14 residues in the CDR3. The V and J ends lost 1 base and 8 bases respectively, with 14 bases between them. Germline V gene lookup returns CDR1 MDHEN and CDR2 SYDVKM. The CDR3 sequence is CASSLSDGVGGYTF. CDR3 in DNA: TGTGCCAGCAGTTTATCGGATGGTGTAGGGGGCTACACCTTC.

This clonotype came up many times. This chain connects TRBV7-2 to TRBJ2-7; D not resolved. V lost 3 bases to trimming and J lost 3 bases, with 12 bases between them. The CDR3 covers 14 residues. CDR1 SGHTA and CDR2 FQGNSA come from the germline V gene. Here the CDR3 reads CASSFGPLGYEQYF. Here the CDR3 DNA reads TGTGCCAGCAGCTTTGGGCCACTTGGCTACGAGCAGTACTTC. The complete variable domain, with remaining parts taken from reference TRBV7-2 and TRBJ2-7, reads GAGVSQSPSNKVTEKGKDVELRCDPISGHTALYWYRQSLGQGLEFLIYFQGNSAPDKSGLPSDRFSAERTGGSVSTLTIQRTQQEDSAVYLCASSFGPLGYEQYFGPGTRLTVT.

This clonotype was found many times. The chain couples TRBV7-2 to TRBJ2-3, with TRBD2 matching over 16 bases. Germline lookup yields CDR1 SGHTA and CDR2 FQGNSA. This CDR3 is built from 14 residues. With 3 bases clipped from V and 10 bases from J, the junction kept 1 base outside the gene matches. CDR3 nucleotide sequence: TGTGCCAGCAGCTTGGGGACTAGCGGGGGGGCGCAGTATTTT. It codes for CASSLGTSGGAQYF.

The V call is TRBV4-1, the J call TRBJ1-2, with 9 bases fitting TRBD1. CDR3 size: 16 residues. Germline V gene sequence: CDR1 MGHRA, CDR2 YSYEKL. The V segment lost 1 base and the J segment 6 bases; nucleotides outside the gene matches: 9. CDR3 sequence reads: CASSQGYRGLLDGYTF. CDR3 sequence (DNA): TGCGCCAGCAGCCAAGGATACAGGGGGCTACTGGATGGCTACACCTTC.

The rearrangement links TRBV2 to TRBJ1-5; perhaps TRBD1 as D (6 bases). The germline V gene has CDR1 SNHLY and CDR2 FYNNEI. The CDR3 is made up of 11 amino acids. V lost 6 bases and J lost 10, with 10 bases in between. The DNA of the CDR3 is TGTGCCAGCAGCGCCAGGGGACCCCAGCATTTT. Protein sequence: CASSARGPQHF.

The rearrangement links TRBV10-3 to TRBJ1-4; the D gene is possibly TRBD1 (6 bases). Trimming took off 6 bases at V and 4 bases at J, with 15 bases between the two ends. The germline CDR1 and CDR2 sequences are ENHRY and SYGVKD. This CDR3 has 15 amino acids. CDR3 in DNA: TGTGCCATCAGGGACCACAGGGCCGGTAATGAAAAACTGTTTTTT. Translation gives CAIRDHRAGNEKLFF.

This clonotype was counted only a few times. The chain links TRBV19 to TRBJ2-1, with unresolved D. V gave up 3 bases and J gave up 0 bases, with 3 bases separating them. The CDR3 has 13 amino acids. Germline loops: CDR1 LNHDA, CDR2 SQIVND (reference sequence). The CDR3 loop is CASSMYSYNEQFF. DNA for the CDR3: TGTGCCAGTAGTATGTACTCCTACAATGAGCAGTTCTTC.

The chain uses TRBV29-1 and TRBJ2-1; 14 bases are a match to TRBD2. The CDR3 has 18 residues. V dropped 6 bases and J dropped 0; count of bases not matched to a gene: 10. The germline V gene has CDR1 SQVTM and CDR2 ANQGSEA. CDR3 in amino acids: CSVAGLAGAGSSYNEQFF. The CDR3 DNA follows: TGCAGCGTAGCGGGACTAGCGGGGGCCGGAAGCTCCTACAATGAGCAGTTCTTC.

This clonotype was detected ten times or more. This chain connects TRBV7-2 to TRBJ2-2, with a possible D match to TRBD1 (7 bases). Germline-derived CDR1 and CDR2 are SGHTA and FQGNSA. The V and J ends lost 1 base and 5 bases respectively, with 14 bases between them. This CDR3 is built from 16 residues. The CDR3 loop is CASSLGSGGRTGELFF. The CDR3 region has the DNA TGTGCCAGCAGCTTAGGATCAGGGGGGCGGACCGGGGAGCTGTTTTTT.

Details on this clonotype: A single base separates this from a much larger clone, so it may be a read error. V usage is TRBV12-3 or TRBV12-4 and J usage is TRBJ1-6; 9 bases map to TRBD1. The V gene end was trimmed by 6 bases and the J gene end by 9 bases; junction bases not matched to a gene: 6. CDR3 length: 14 residues. The CDR3 reads CASRAGTGSSPLHF. CDR3 DNA sequence: TGTGCCAGCAGAGCCGGGACAGGGTCTTCACCCCTCCACTTT.

The DNA for the CDR3 is TGTGCCAGCAGTTACGGGGGGCTCAATCAGCCCCAGCATTTT. Amino acids: CASSYGGLNQPQHF. The chain uses TRBV12-3 or TRBV12-4 and TRBJ1-5; TRBD1 is a possible D gene (6 bases). With 4 bases removed from V and 3 bases from J, the gap between germline ends came to 10 bases. This CDR3 contains 14 residues.

This chain links TRBV20-1 with TRBJ1-1, with D possibly matching TRBD1 (5 bases). The CDR3 covers 14 residues. V was trimmed by 7 bases and J by 1 base, leaving 16 bases between them. Per germline, CDR1 DFQATT and CDR2 SNEGSKA (reference sequence). The CDR3 coding sequence is TGCAGTGTCGACCTCCGGGGGGAGAACACTGAAGCTTTCTTT. Protein product: CSVDLRGENTEAFF.

V and J are TRBV2 and TRBJ2-5, with D possibly being TRBD1 or TRBD2 (5 bases each). The CDR3 sequence is 14 residues long. Between the trimmed V and J ends, which lost 4 bases and 7 bases, there was a span of 16 bases. CDR1 and CDR2 from the germline V gene are SNHLY and FYNNEI. The CDR3 region has the DNA TGTGCCAGCAGTGTGTCGGGACCACTTGGGACCCAGTACTTC. Amino acid sequence: CASSVSGPLGTQYF. Looking up the rest from reference TRBV2 and TRBJ2-5 gives the full variable domain: EPEVTQTPSHQVTQMGQEVILRCVPISNHLYFYWYRQILGQKVEFLVSFYNNEISEKSEIFDDQFSVERPDGSNFTLKIRSTKLEDSAMYFCASSVSGPLGTQYFGPGTRLLVL.

This sequence joins TRBV12-3 or TRBV12-4 and TRBJ1-6; no definite D call. This CDR3 contains 14 residues. Between the trimmed V and J ends, which lost 6 bases and 6 bases, there was a span of 12 bases. CDR3 loop: CASSSSITNSPLHF. The CDR3 DNA sequence: TGTGCCAGCAGCTCCAGTATTACTAATTCACCCCTCCACTTT.

This clonotype was detected only a few times. The chain has TRBV7-6 and TRBJ1-3; D is undetermined. Trimming cost V 2 bases and J 4 bases, with 15 bases left between them. This CDR3 comprises 16 residues. CDR1 SGHVS and CDR2 FNYEAQ come from the germline V gene. CDR3 nucleotides: TGTGCCAGCAGCTTACCGTGGGGAAAGGGCGGAAACACCATATATTTT. It encodes CASSLPWGKGGNTIYF.